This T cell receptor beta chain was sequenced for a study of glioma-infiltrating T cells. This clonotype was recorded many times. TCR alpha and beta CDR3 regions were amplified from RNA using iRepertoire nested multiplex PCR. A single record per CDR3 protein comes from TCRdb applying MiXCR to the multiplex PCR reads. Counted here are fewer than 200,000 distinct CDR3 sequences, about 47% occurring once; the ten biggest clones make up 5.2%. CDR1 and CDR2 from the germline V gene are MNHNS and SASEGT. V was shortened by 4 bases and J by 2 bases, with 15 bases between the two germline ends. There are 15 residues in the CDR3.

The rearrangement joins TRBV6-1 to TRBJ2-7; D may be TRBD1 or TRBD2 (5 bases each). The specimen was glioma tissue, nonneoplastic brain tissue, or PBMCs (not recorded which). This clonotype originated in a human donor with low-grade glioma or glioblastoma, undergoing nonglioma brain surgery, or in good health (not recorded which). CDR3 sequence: CASSALGTGTYEQYF. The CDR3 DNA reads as TGTGCCAGCAGTGCCCTGGGGACGGGTACCTACGAGCAGTACTTC.